The 28 T cell receptor beta chains given below trace back to one sample, sequenced in a study of identical twins. MiXCR was run by TCRdb on the 5' RACE reads, yielding one entry per CDR3 protein. The table has 270,000 or so distinct CDR3 sequences, around 8.3% seen once; the top ten hold 3%. This sample was also put to use in a study of yellow fever vaccine responses in identical twins.

Sequencing was done on a sample of CD8+ T cells sorted from blood. The receptor source for this set is a young woman in good health.

This clonotype occurred a few times. The chain carries TRBV2 and TRBJ2-7; maybe TRBD1 (5 bases). The V gene's germline CDR1 is SNHLY and CDR2 FYNNEI. This CDR3 contains 13 residues. Trimming stripped 11 bases from V and 4 bases from J, with 18 bases between. For the CDR3, the DNA is TGTGCCCAGCAGGGATTGGGGTCGTACGAGCAGTACTTC. Protein product: CAQQGLGSYEQYF.

The V gene is TRBV20-1, the J gene TRBJ1-6, with a possible D match to TRBD1 (5 bases). Germline values: CDR1 DFQATT, CDR2 SNEGSKA (reference sequence). The ends were cut back, 1 base at V and 7 bases at J, with 14 bases in the middle. This CDR3 region has 15 residues. The CDR3 region is CSARGRQINNSPLHF. CDR3 DNA: TGCAGTGCTAGAGGCAGACAGATTAACAATTCACCCCTCCACTTT.

This clonotype was seen ten or more times. V gene TRBV29-1 combines with J gene TRBJ2-1; 11 bases align to TRBD2. Germline V lookup: CDR1 SQVTM, CDR2 ANQGSEA. Unmatched junction bases numbered 7, after V lost 6 bases and J lost 6 bases. The CDR3 runs 14 residues. CDR3 sequence: CSVLLAGDFNEQFF. The CDR3 nucleotides read TGCAGCGTGTTACTAGCGGGAGACTTCAATGAGCAGTTCTTC.

At least ten counts were recorded for this clonotype. V usage is TRBV7-9 and J usage is TRBJ2-3; 7 bases align to TRBD1. The CDR3 has 14 residues. Germline V gives CDR1 SEHNR, CDR2 FQNEAQ (reference sequence). V was clipped by 3 bases and J by 3 bases; unmatched bases: 3. The CDR3 sequence: CASSFKTGTDTQYF. CDR3 bases: TGTGCCAGCAGCTTCAAGACAGGGACAGATACGCAGTATTTT.

This clonotype was counted many times. The CDR3 here is CASSRQWGTYNEQFF. The CDR3 nucleotides are TGTGCCAGCAGCAGACAGTGGGGGACCTACAATGAGCAGTTCTTC. The rearrangement links TRBV27 to TRBJ2-1; D tentatively reads TRBD1 or TRBD2 (5 bases each). The V gene lost 6 bases and the J gene lost 2 bases, with 14 bases spanning the gap. Germline CDR1 reads MNHEY; CDR2 reads SMNVEV (reference sequence). The CDR3 loop spans 15 amino acids.

The chain joins TRBV29-1 to TRBJ2-1; 9 bases align to TRBD2. Per the germline V gene, CDR1 is SQVTM and CDR2 is ANQGSEA. The CDR3 loop spans 19 amino acids. Trimming at V came to 3 bases and at J to 1 base, leaving 16 bases not matched to a gene. The CDR3 spells CSVEGTGTSPQGSYNEQFF. Written as DNA, the CDR3 is TGCAGCGTTGAGGGGACCGGGACTAGCCCCCAAGGGTCCTACAATGAGCAGTTCTTC.

The chain links TRBV19 to TRBJ2-2; the D gene is possibly TRBD1 (5 bases). The CDR3 runs to 16 residues. CDR1 LNHDA and CDR2 SQIVND come from the germline V gene (reference sequence). With 4 bases removed from V and 6 bases from J, the gap between germline ends came to 18 bases. Here the CDR3 DNA reads TGTGCCAGTAGTACCCGACGTGGGGCAAAGGCCGGGGAGCTGTTTTTT. Its translation is CASSTRRGAKAGELFF.

This clonotype was found a few times. The chain couples TRBV18 to TRBJ2-7, with TRBD1 identical over 8 bases. CDR3 length: 15 residues. V was pared by 5 bases and J by 0 bases, with 6 bases of the junction left unmatched. Per the germline V gene, CDR1 is KGHSH and CDR2 is LQKENI. DNA of the CDR3: TGTGCCAGCTCAGGACAGGGTTCGCCCTCCTACGAGCAGTACTTC. This gives the protein CASSGQGSPSYEQYF.

The V gene is TRBV12-3 or TRBV12-4, the J gene TRBJ2-7, with D perhaps TRBD1 (6 bases). The CDR3 consists of 13 residues. V lost 3 bases, J lost 6 bases, and 12 bases lay in between. The CDR3 bases are TGTGCCAGCAGTTTTCAGTCAGGGGTCGAGCAGTACTTC. Residues: CASSFQSGVEQYF.

The CDR3, as DNA: TGTGCCAGCAGCCAGGAGGGTCGCCTGGATGGTACGCAGTATTTT. Protein sequence: CASSQEGRLDGTQYF. The rearrangement uses TRBV7-6 and TRBJ2-3; a weak D match, TRBD2 (6 bases). Germline loops: CDR1 SGHVS, CDR2 FNYEAQ. Deletions cut 5 bases from V and 8 bases from J, with 20 bases between. The CDR3 spans 15 residues.

This clonotype showed up many times. The gene calls are TRBV5-1 and TRBJ2-7; 14 bases are shared with TRBD2. Germline CDR1 SGHRS, CDR2 YFSETQ. The length of the CDR3 is 15 residues. V was pared by 4 bases and J by 5 bases, with 5 bases of the junction left unmatched. The CDR3 nucleotides read TGCGCCAGCAGCCCAGGGACTAGCGGGAGTGACGAGCAGTACTTC. Translation: CASSPGTSGSDEQYF. Variable domain in full (rest from reference TRBV5-1 and TRBJ2-7): KAGVTQTPRYLIKTRGQQVTLSCSPISGHRSVSWYQQTPGQGLQFLFEYFSETQRNKGNFPGRFSGRQFSNSRSEMNVSTLELGDSALYLCASSPGTSGSDEQYFGPGTRLTVT.

This clonotype was picked up many times. The chain has TRBV4-3 and TRBJ2-1; 9 bases line up with TRBD2. Germline V lookup: CDR1 LGHNA, CDR2 YSLEER. CDR3 size: 15 residues. Trimming removed 1 base from V and 8 bases from J; junction bases left unmatched: 6. The chain's CDR3 is CASSQGGLASDEQFF. Here the CDR3 DNA reads TGCGCCAGCAGCCAAGGCGGACTAGCGAGCGATGAGCAGTTCTTC.

In its sample, this clonotype was seen a few times. The chain couples TRBV6-6 to TRBJ2-2, with D maybe TRBD2 (5 bases). The germline CDR1 and CDR2 sequences are MNHNY and SVGAGI (reference sequence). Between the trimmed V and J ends, which lost 2 bases and 6 bases, there was a span of 7 bases. CDR3 length: 13 amino acids. The CDR3 bases are TGTGCCAGCAGTTACAAGGGAGCCGGGGAGCTGTTTTTT. It yields the protein CASSYKGAGELFF.

This clonotype was counted between two and nine times. The V call is TRBV29-1, the J call TRBJ2-7, with D perhaps given as TRBD1 or TRBD2 (5 bases each). V shed 1 base and J shed 5 bases, with 9 bases lying between them. Germline V gene sequence: CDR1 SQVTM, CDR2 ANQGSEA. CDR3 size: 12 residues. The CDR3 here is CSVEAGTDEQYF. CDR3 nucleotides: TGCAGCGTTGAAGCAGGGACCGACGAGCAGTACTTC.

This clonotype has at least ten counts. The chain recombines TRBV4-2 with TRBJ2-5; 10 bases agree with TRBD2. J lost 5 bases, V lost 3 bases, and 3 bases had no gene match. Per germline, CDR1 LGHNA and CDR2 YNFKEQ. CDR3 length: 14 residues. In DNA form, the CDR3 reads TGTGCCAGCAGCCAGATAGCGGGGGGTGAGACCCAGTACTTC. Protein: CASSQIAGGETQYF.

The chain uses TRBV19 and TRBJ1-5; tentative D call: TRBD1 (5 bases). The CDR3 has 15 amino acids. The V gene lost 9 bases and the J gene lost 7 bases, with 22 bases spanning the gap. CDR1 is LNHDA, CDR2 SQIVND, per germline (reference sequence). CDR3 DNA: TGTGCCAGCTGCAACCCCGTACGGAGGGACCAGCCCCAGCATTTT. Translating gives CASCNPVRRDQPQHF.

This clonotype was counted a few times. The V and J genes are TRBV6-1 and TRBJ2-7, with D possibly being TRBD1 or TRBD2 (5 bases each). Trimming stripped 7 bases from V and 3 bases from J, with 16 bases between. Germline CDR1 MNHNS, CDR2 SASEGT. The CDR3 has 14 residues. CDR3 amino acids: CASTTGRGDYEQYF. The CDR3 bases are TGTGCCAGCACCACGGGACGGGGAGACTACGAGCAGTACTTC.

This sequence joins TRBV6-2 or TRBV6-3 and TRBJ1-1, with D possibly being TRBD1 (5 bases). The CDR3 has 15 amino acids. The germline V and J ends were trimmed by 2 bases and 2 bases, with 12 bases remaining between them. Germline assignment: CDR1 MNHEY and CDR2 SVGEGT. The CDR3 DNA sequence: TGTGCCAGCAGTTACCTCTTGGGGGACAACACTGAAGCTTTCTTT. Encoded protein: CASSYLLGDNTEAFF.

This clonotype was detected ten times or more. The chain employs TRBV4-3 and TRBJ2-1; 10 bases line up with TRBD2. In germline, CDR1 is LGHNA, CDR2 YSLEER. The CDR3 is made up of 15 amino acids. V shed 0 bases, J shed 6 bases, and the junction held 2 bases outside the gene matches. The CDR3 reads CASSQDRLAGNEQFF. The CDR3 DNA sequence: TGCGCCAGCAGCCAAGATCGACTAGCGGGCAATGAGCAGTTCTTC.

J is TRBJ2-7 and V is TRBV20-1; a weak D match, TRBD2 (6 bases). This CDR3 has 14 amino acids. V was trimmed by 6 bases and J by 4 bases, leaving 19 bases between them. Germline V CDR1 and CDR2: DFQATT, SNEGSKA (reference sequence). This CDR3 is CSATARGPPYEQYF. For the CDR3, the DNA is TGCAGTGCCACAGCGCGGGGACCACCTTACGAGCAGTACTTC.

J is TRBJ1-1 and V is TRBV20-1, with no clear D. Trimming left V 3 bases short and J 0 bases short, with 17 bases between. The V gene's germline CDR1 is DFQATT and CDR2 SNEGSKA (reference sequence). The CDR3 is 16 residues long. The CDR3 nucleotides are TGCAGTGCTAGTTCCTTGGACCGCTTCATGAACACTGAAGCTTTCTTT. This sequence encodes CSASSLDRFMNTEAFF.

The chain recombines TRBV20-1 with TRBJ1-6, with 7 bases aligning to TRBD1. This CDR3 region has 16 residues. Per the germline V gene, CDR1 is DFQATT and CDR2 is SNEGSKA (reference sequence). J lost 10 bases, V lost 0 bases, and 12 bases had no gene match. The CDR3 region is CSARDPLTNRGSPLHF. DNA of the CDR3: TGCAGTGCTAGAGATCCCCTAACCAACAGGGGATCACCCCTCCACTTT.

CDR3 in amino acids: CASSHILGPLTRTGELFF. The CDR3 DNA follows: TGTGCCAGCAGCCACATCCTCGGACCCCTTACCCGCACCGGGGAGCTGTTTTTT. The chain couples TRBV11-2 to TRBJ2-2; D is undetermined. Trimming took 5 bases from V and 4 from J, leaving 23 bases between them. The CDR3 totals 18 residues. Germline V gene data show CDR1 as SGHAT and CDR2 as FQNNGV.

This clonotype occurred a few times. V gene TRBV27 combines with J gene TRBJ2-3; 7 bases line up with TRBD2. Germline CDR1 MNHEY, CDR2 SMNVEV (reference sequence). V gave up 5 bases and J gave up 10 bases; unmatched junction bases: 6. This CDR3 contains 12 residues. In DNA form, the CDR3 reads TGTGCCAGCAGTCCAAGGACTAGTGCGCAGTATTTT. It specifies CASSPRTSAQYF.

This clonotype was counted many times. CDR3 sequence: CASSQDSGGLETQYF. CDR3 DNA sequence: TGCGCCAGCAGCCAAGATAGTGGGGGGCTAGAGACCCAGTACTTC. The J gene is TRBJ2-5, the V gene TRBV4-3; possibly TRBD1 or TRBD2 for D (6 bases each). V lost 0 bases, J lost 4 bases, and 12 bases lay in between. This CDR3 spans 15 amino acids. Germline V lookup: CDR1 LGHNA, CDR2 YSLEER.

The V and J genes are TRBV2 and TRBJ2-3; tentatively, D is TRBD1 (7 bases). The V end lost 6 bases, the J end lost 0 bases, and 19 bases lay between the germline ends. CDR3 length equals 17 residues. Germline-derived CDR1 and CDR2 are SNHLY and FYNNEI. The CDR3 reads CASSETGTYSSTDTQYF. The CDR3 coding sequence is TGTGCCAGCAGCGAGACAGGGACTTACTCTAGCACAGATACGCAGTATTTT.

This clonotype was counted many times. The chain couples TRBV5-1 to TRBJ2-2; D uncertain. The CDR3 length is 16 residues. V was shortened by 0 bases and J by 3 bases, with 12 bases between the two germline ends. Germline values: CDR1 SGHRS, CDR2 YFSETQ. CDR3 in DNA: TGCGCCAGCAGCTTGGGGCAGACCCGATACACCGGGGAGCTGTTTTTT. Encoded protein: CASSLGQTRYTGELFF.

The rearrangement joins TRBV7-9 to TRBJ2-7; no reliable D call. This CDR3 region has 13 residues. The germline V and J ends were trimmed by 5 bases and 4 bases, with 12 bases remaining between them. Germline loops: CDR1 SEHNR, CDR2 FQNEAQ (reference sequence). DNA of the CDR3: TGTGCCAGCAGCCCCACTTCCGATTACGAGCAGTACTTC. Its translation is CASSPTSDYEQYF.